The 7 T cell receptor beta chains below all came from one sample that was sequenced in a study of T cell responses to AZD1222 COVID-19 vaccine. Only in-frame clones appear in the TCRdb table, and some are missing; sequencing was by immunoSEQ multiplex PCR. Here the sample spans about 120,000 clones, around 85% being singletons. Sequenced material: peripheral blood, taken on day 0 of AZD1222 vaccination. The receptors were sampled from an adult in good health.

The chain links TRBV28 to TRBJ1-6; D uncertain. CDR3 size: 15 residues. The V end was cut by 6 bases, the J end by 6 bases, with 15 bases between. Germline V gene data show CDR1 as MDHEN and CDR2 as SYDVKM. The CDR3 region is CASRESMGLNSPLHF. As DNA, the CDR3 is TGTGCCAGCAGGGAATCAATGGGTCTTAATTCACCCCTCCACTTT.

In regard to this clone: Other DNA sequences from this sample encode an identical CDR3 as well. The chain couples TRBV7-9 to TRBJ2-2; D perhaps matches TRBD2 (6 bases). V lost 0 bases, J lost 4 bases, and 6 bases lay in between. Per germline, CDR1 SEHNR and CDR2 FQNEAQ (reference sequence). The CDR3 covers 14 residues. The CDR3: CASSLAGGTGELFF. The CDR3 DNA is TGTGCCAGCAGCTTAGCGGGGGGCACCGGGGAGCTGTTTTTT. The whole variable domain, remainder taken from reference TRBV7-9 and TRBJ2-2, is DTGVSQNPRHKITKRGQNVTFRCDPISEHNRLYWYRQTLGQGPEFLTYFQNEAQLEKSRLLSDRFSAERPKGSFSTLEIQRTEQGDSAMYLCASSLAGGTGELFFGEGSRLTVL.

This chain connects TRBV27 to TRBJ2-1, with 8 positions matching TRBD2. Germline-derived CDR1 and CDR2 are MNHEY and SMNVEV (reference sequence). V shed 7 bases and J 1 base; nucleotides not matched to a gene: 21. The CDR3 is 20 amino acids. CDR3 DNA: TGTGCCAGCAATAGGGTTCTTAGCGGGACTATGACTTTTTCCTACAATGAGCAGTTCTTC. This translates into CASNRVLSGTMTFSYNEQFF.

V is TRBV2 and J is TRBJ1-6; D call uncertain. Germline CDR1 and CDR2: SNHLY and FYNNEI. The ends were cut back, 11 bases at V and 8 bases at J, with 16 bases in the middle. CDR3 length: 13 residues. CDR3 sequence reads: CAGTSGQDSPLHF. CDR3 in DNA: TGTGCCGGCACCTCGGGTCAGGATTCACCCCTCCACTTT. Full variable domain (remainder filled in from reference TRBV2 and TRBJ1-6): EPEVTQTPSHQVTQMGQEVILRCVPISNHLYFYWYRQILGQKVEFLVSFYNNEISEKSEIFDDQFSVERPDGSNFTLKIRSTKLEDSAMYFCAGTSGQDSPLHFGNGTRLTVT.

CDR3 bases: TGTGCCAGCAGCGGTGGGGGCGGGACTGAAGCTTTCTTT. Translated, it gives CASSGGGGTEAFF. The chain has TRBV28 and TRBJ1-1; weak D call: TRBD1 (6 bases). Trimming stripped 6 bases from V and 5 bases from J, with 13 bases between. This CDR3 is 13 amino acids long. Germline loops: CDR1 MDHEN, CDR2 SYDVKM.

The chain recombines TRBV4-1 with TRBJ2-7; TRBD1 matches at 9 bases. Germline V gene lookup returns CDR1 MGHRA and CDR2 YSYEKL. V was pared by 0 bases and J by 7 bases, with 7 bases of the junction left unmatched. CDR3 length equals 15 residues. The CDR3 is CASSQEGTGMTEQYF. CDR3 nucleotide sequence: TGCGCCAGCAGCCAAGAAGGGACAGGGATGACTGAGCAGTACTTC.

V usage is TRBV19 and J usage is TRBJ1-2, with D possibly being TRBD1 (5 bases). The CDR3 runs 15 residues. Germline-derived CDR1 and CDR2 are LNHDA and SQIVND (reference sequence). Trimming left V 5 bases short and J 5 bases short, with 18 bases between. This CDR3 is CASSLRVGSEYGYTF. CDR3 in DNA: TGTGCCAGTAGTCTCAGGGTTGGGTCAGAGTATGGCTACACCTTC.